This T cell receptor (beta chain) was recorded in a study of T cell responses to AZD1222 COVID-19 vaccine. General study findings and limits: Donors skewed white British and female; clonal diversity was possibly underestimated. Repertoire sampling was restricted to post-peak T cell response timepoints. Vaccine-related CD4 TCRs covered spike, predominating at 160-218 and 743-854.

Germline V gives CDR1 SGHDT, CDR2 YYEEEE. V was trimmed by 0 bases and J by 1 base, leaving 4 bases between them. The CDR3 has 13 residues. The method was immunoSEQ multiplex PCR; TCRdb's version includes in-frame clones alone and lacks a portion of them. Here the sample spans about 120,000 clones, 70% to 90% being singletons. With regard to this clone: The antigen remains undetermined.

The sequence derives from an adult in good health. The sample here was peripheral blood, taken on day 0 of AZD1222 vaccination. The chain uses TRBV5-6 and TRBJ1-1; D remains unclear. The CDR3 DNA follows: TGTGCCAGCAGCTTGGCAACGAACACTGAAGCTTTCTTT. Residues: CASSLATNTEAFF.